The clone carrying this TCR beta chain has more than one count but fewer than ten. Its antigen is unknown. Per germline, CDR1 SGHTA and CDR2 FQGNSA. CDR3 length equals 15 residues. Trimming removed 4 bases from V and 5 bases from J; junction bases left unmatched: 5. This entry belongs to a study of beta chain features in type 1 diabetes. Regarding the study as a whole: It was not settled here whether HLA type affects TCRB rearrangement. Type 1 diabetes patients had fewer VDJ junction insertions and more deletions. The similarity of naive, central memory and Treg TCRB repertoires appeared greater among patients than among healthy donors. There was a moderate but significant shortening of TCRB CDR3s in all four CD4+ subsets of Type 1 diabetes patients.

Expressed TCRB transcripts were sequenced, since all the RNA that had been isolated was reverse transcribed. Assay: immunoSEQ multiplex PCR; the TCRdb copy retains only in-frame clones and omits some. The data show 680,000 or so clones, roughly 13% seen once. Source material: naive CD4+ T cells from blood. The V gene is TRBV7-2, the J gene TRBJ2-1; 10 nucleotides line up with TRBD1. The clonotype comes from a man younger than 35 with type 1 diabetes. The CDR3 spells CASSSRTGGHNEQFF. The CDR3 DNA reads TGTGCCAGCAGCTCACGGACAGGGGGGCACAATGAGCAGTTCTTC.